Described below is a single T cell receptor beta chain sequence and its context. As yet, its antigen is unknown. The protocol was immunoSEQ multiplex PCR, while the TCRdb copy is restricted to in-frame clones and leaves out a portion. The sample includes approximately 55,000 clones, 70% to 75% of them seen just once. The CDR3 consists of 16 residues. CDR1 and CDR2 from the germline V gene are LNHDA and SQIVND (reference sequence). Trimming cost V 6 bases and J 5 bases, with 19 bases left between them. The data were obtained in a study of T cell clones after liver transplantation. Study overall: Post-transplant blood was tracked for graft-donor-reactive T cell clones identified in a pre-transplant mixed lymphocyte reaction. Study-level points and caveats: Graft donor-reactive T cells possibly entered the graft instead of undergoing deletion. In a couple of subjects, few donor cells limited the measurable donor-reactive repertoire.

Sequenced material: CD4+ T cells from blood, taken before liver transplant. This TCR was sampled from a human donor who received a liver transplant. The chain is built from TRBV19 and TRBJ2-2; D is undetermined. The CDR3 reads CASSTPRMAGTGELFF. CDR3 DNA sequence: TGTGCCAGTAGCACCCCCCGGATGGCAGGAACCGGGGAGCTGTTTTTT.